The 21 T cell receptor beta chains given below trace back to one sample, sequenced in a study of blood T cell repertoires in COVID-19. Libraries were prepared by immunoSEQ multiplex PCR; TCRdb keeps only in-frame clonotypes and omits some of them. The sample yields just over 90,000 clones, about 80% seen once. The sample comprised peripheral blood. These TCRs come from a man between 65 and 85 years old with acute or convalescent COVID-19.

The rearrangement joins TRBV7-2 to TRBJ1-4; 7 positions match TRBD1. With V trimmed by 4 bases and J by 7 bases, 9 bases remained unmatched. The CDR3 covers 15 residues. Germline-derived CDR1 and CDR2 are SGHTA and FQGNSA. The CDR3 DNA is TGTGCCAGCAGCTCACACAGGGGAACGGTTGAAAAACTGTTTTTT. It encodes CASSSHRGTVEKLFF.

The CDR3, as DNA: TGTGCCAGCAGTCCAGGGGGGCCTAGCAATCAGCCCCAGCATTTT. Protein: CASSPGGPSNQPQHF. This chain joins TRBV28 and TRBJ1-5; 7 bases match TRBD1. V shed 5 bases, J shed 0 bases, and the junction held 4 bases outside the gene matches. CDR1 and CDR2 (germline): MDHEN, SYDVKM. The CDR3 sequence is 15 residues long.

This clone was observed a few times. The chain carries TRBV27 and TRBJ1-1; D gene uncertain. This CDR3 has 12 amino acids. V was trimmed by 3 bases and J by 4 bases, leaving 6 bases between them. Germline CDR1 is MNHEY and CDR2 is SMNVEV (reference sequence). The CDR3 sequence is CASSLRGTEAFF. DNA of the CDR3: TGTGCCAGCAGTTTGCGGGGCACTGAAGCTTTCTTT.

The V gene is TRBV3-1 (or the pseudogene TRBV3-2), the J gene TRBJ1-1; 7 positions agree with TRBD1. V lost 4 bases to trimming and J lost 3 bases; unmatched junction nucleotides: 11. This CDR3 has 16 residues. The germline CDR1 and CDR2 sequences are LGHDT and YNNKEL (reference sequence). CDR3 sequence reads: CASSLRGPRGDTEAFF. The CDR3 DNA follows: TGTGCCAGCAGCCTGAGGGGGCCCAGAGGGGACACTGAAGCTTTCTTT.

This chain connects TRBV19 to TRBJ1-5; 8 positions match TRBD1. Trimming removed 4 bases from V and 4 bases from J; junction bases left unmatched: 9. This CDR3 spans 16 amino acids. The germline gives CDR1 LNHDA, CDR2 SQIVND (reference sequence). The CDR3 sequence: CASSTTRTGGNQPQHF. The DNA of the CDR3 is TGTGCCAGTAGTACCACCCGCACAGGGGGAAATCAGCCCCAGCATTTT.

This chain joins TRBV5-1 and TRBJ2-2; 7 bases align to TRBD2. CDR1 and CDR2 from the germline V gene are SGHRS and YFSETQ. With 1 base clipped from V and 2 bases from J, the junction kept 2 bases outside the gene matches. CDR3 length equals 15 residues. CDR3 DNA: TGCGCCAGCAGCTTGTGGGAGGGAAACACCGGGGAGCTGTTTTTT. It codes for CASSLWEGNTGELFF.

The CDR3 DNA follows: TGTGCCAGCAGTTCTCACGCCGGGACAGGGGCGGCCGGGGAGCTGTTTTTT. This codes for CASSSHAGTGAAGELFF. This chain links TRBV28 with TRBJ2-2; the match to TRBD1 covers 10 bases. This CDR3 region has 17 residues. Germline loops: CDR1 MDHEN, CDR2 SYDVKM. V shed 4 bases, J shed 6 bases, and the junction held 11 bases outside the gene matches. Full variable domain (remainder filled in from reference TRBV28 and TRBJ2-2): DVKVTQSSRYLVKRTGEKVFLECVQDMDHENMFWYRQDPGLGLRLIYFSYDVKMKEKGDIPEGYSVSREKKERFSLILESASTNQTSMYLCASSSHAGTGAAGELFFGEGSRLTVL.

This clone was observed a single time. This chain joins TRBV19 and TRBJ1-3; D perhaps matches TRBD1 (5 bases). Between the trimmed V and J ends, which lost 5 bases and 0 bases, there was a span of 11 bases. Germline assignment: CDR1 LNHDA and CDR2 SQIVND (reference sequence). CDR3 size: 15 residues. This chain's CDR3 is CASSDSFDSGNTIYF. In DNA, the CDR3 is TGTGCCAGTAGTGACAGCTTCGACTCTGGAAACACCATATATTTT.

The chain carries TRBV10-3 and TRBJ2-1; 10 bases map to TRBD1. In germline, CDR1 is ENHRY, CDR2 SYGVKD. The CDR3 runs to 14 residues. With V trimmed by 4 bases and J by 9 bases, 6 bases remained unmatched. CDR3 loop: CAISGGTGVGEQFF. CDR3 nucleotides: TGTGCCATCAGTGGGGGGACAGGGGTGGGTGAGCAGTTCTTC.

V is TRBV7-8 and J is TRBJ2-2, with D maybe TRBD2 (6 bases). The CDR3 contains 17 residues. V lost 5 bases and J lost 2, with 18 bases in between. Germline values: CDR1 SGHVS, CDR2 FQNEAQ. CDR3 DNA: TGTGCCAGCAGCCCCCTGGTCGGGGAGGTAAACACCGGGGAGCTGTTTTTT. This gives the protein CASSPLVGEVNTGELFF.

This chain connects TRBV12-2 to TRBJ2-7; the table's D call, TRBD1, has no DNA check behind it. TRBV12-2 is a listed pseudogene. The CDR3 runs 18 residues. The CDR3: CASRIRTCRAPILYEQYV. CDR3 in DNA: TGTGCAAGTCGCATAAGGACATGCCGGGCCCCTATTCTATACGAGCAGTACGTC.

The chain couples TRBV12-3 or TRBV12-4 to TRBJ2-2, with TRBD1 as a possible D gene (5 bases). The CDR3 contains 13 residues. V lost 7 bases and J 6 bases, leaving 12 bases between the germline ends. The CDR3 region has the DNA TGTGCCAGCATCCGCAGGGTCCCCGGGGAGCTGTTTTTT. Encoded protein: CASIRRVPGELFF.

V usage is TRBV18 and J usage is TRBJ1-1; tentatively, D is TRBD1 (6 bases). Germline-derived CDR1 and CDR2 are KGHSH and LQKENI. Trimming removed 5 bases at V and 5 bases at J, with 18 bases between. The CDR3 contains 15 residues. This CDR3 is CASSSRQVQGTEAFF. The CDR3 coding sequence is TGTGCCAGCTCATCGAGACAGGTCCAGGGTACTGAAGCTTTCTTT.

The chain couples TRBV29-1 to TRBJ2-5, with 13 bases lining up with TRBD2. The length of the CDR3 is 15 residues. CDR1 and CDR2 (germline): SQVTM, ANQGSEA. V gave up 4 bases and J gave up 6 bases; unmatched junction bases: 8. The CDR3 sequence is CSVAPTSGGPQTQYF. CDR3 nucleotides: TGCAGCGTTGCTCCGACTAGCGGGGGGCCACAGACCCAGTACTTC. Drawing the rest from reference TRBV29-1 and TRBJ2-5, the complete variable domain is SAVISQKPSRDICQRGTSLTIQCQVDSQVTMMFWYRQQPGQSLTLIATANQGSEATYESGFVIDKFPISRPNLTFSTLTVSNMSPEDSSIYLCSVAPTSGGPQTQYFGPGTRLLVL.

The chain links TRBV19 to TRBJ1-1; perhaps TRBD1 as D (5 bases). Trimming took 6 bases from V and 0 from J, leaving 14 bases between them. The CDR3 loop spans 15 amino acids. Germline CDR1 reads LNHDA; CDR2 reads SQIVND (reference sequence). CDR3 DNA: TGTGCCAGTAGGAGACAGTCCACAATGAACACTGAAGCTTTCTTT. Its protein product is CASRRQSTMNTEAFF.

This clone was seen just once. The CDR3, as DNA: TGTGCCAGCAGCTTGGGGGGGAGGAGATCCTATGGCTACACCTTC. Its translation: CASSLGGRRSYGYTF. The J gene is TRBJ1-2, the V gene TRBV5-8, with D possibly matching TRBD1 (5 bases). Germline CDR1 and CDR2: SGHTS and YDEGEE. The CDR3 runs 15 residues. Trimming took off 0 bases at V and 4 bases at J, with 13 bases between the two ends. The full variable domain, in which reference TRBV5-8 and TRBJ1-2 provide the parts outside the CDR3, is EAGVTQSPTHLIKTRGQQATLRCSPISGHTSVYWYQQALGLGLQFLLWYDEGEERNRGNFPPRFSGRQFPNYSSELNVNALELEDSALYLCASSLGGRRSYGYTFGSGTRLTVV.

This clone was counted a few times. The V call is TRBV7-2, the J call TRBJ2-2; no clear D gene. Germline V CDR1 and CDR2: SGHTA, FQGNSA. V lost 4 bases and J 1 base, leaving 4 bases between the germline ends. This CDR3 is 13 amino acids long. CDR3 loop: CASSSGNTGELFF. CDR3 nucleotide sequence: TGTGCCAGCAGCTCCGGGAACACCGGGGAGCTGTTTTTT.

The chain is built from TRBV18 and TRBJ1-3; tentative D call: TRBD1 (5 bases). Germline CDR1 is KGHSH and CDR2 is LQKENI. Trimming took 2 bases from V and 2 from J, leaving 10 bases between them. The CDR3 sequence is 15 residues long. The CDR3 is CASSPGTGTGNTIYF. For the CDR3, the DNA is TGTGCCAGCTCACCAGGAACAGGAACTGGAAACACCATATATTTT.

In regard to this clone: The germline gene is not matched at one end of the junction; a read error may be the cause. This chain connects TRBV7-9 to TRBJ2-2, with D unclear. The CDR3 runs 14 residues. Germline CDR1 reads SEHNR; CDR2 reads FQNEAQ (reference sequence). In DNA, the CDR3 is TGTGCCAGCAGATTAGGATCTGGTAGCGGGGAGCTGTTTTTT. This sequence encodes CASRLGSGSGELFF.

In this sample, this clone turned up a few times. V is TRBV29-1 and J is TRBJ2-1; 9 bases are shared with TRBD2. CDR1 is SQVTM, CDR2 ANQGSEA, per germline. J lost 7 bases, V lost 6 bases, and 7 bases had no gene match. The CDR3 sequence is 13 residues long. The CDR3 sequence is CSVVAGAGNEQFF. The CDR3, as DNA: TGCAGCGTGGTAGCGGGAGCAGGGAATGAGCAGTTCTTC.

The V call is TRBV2, the J call TRBJ2-3; D not resolved. V was trimmed by 3 bases and J by 9 bases, leaving 19 bases between them. Germline V gives CDR1 SNHLY, CDR2 FYNNEI. The CDR3 is 15 amino acids. The CDR3 sequence: CASSEIASLPRTQYF. The CDR3 DNA sequence: TGTGCCAGCAGTGAGATCGCCTCTCTCCCCAGGACGCAGTATTTT.